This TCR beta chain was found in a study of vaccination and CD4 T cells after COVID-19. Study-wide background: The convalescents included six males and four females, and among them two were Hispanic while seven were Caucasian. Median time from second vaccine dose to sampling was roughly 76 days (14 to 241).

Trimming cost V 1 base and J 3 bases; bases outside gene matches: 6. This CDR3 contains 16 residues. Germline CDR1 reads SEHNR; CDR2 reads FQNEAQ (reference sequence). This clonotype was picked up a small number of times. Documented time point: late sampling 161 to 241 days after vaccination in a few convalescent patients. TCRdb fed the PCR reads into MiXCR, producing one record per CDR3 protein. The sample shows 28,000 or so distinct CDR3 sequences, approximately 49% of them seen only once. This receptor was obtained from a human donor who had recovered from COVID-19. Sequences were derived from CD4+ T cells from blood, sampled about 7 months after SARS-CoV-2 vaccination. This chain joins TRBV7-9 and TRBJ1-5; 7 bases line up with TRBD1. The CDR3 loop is CASSLGDRVNNQPQHF. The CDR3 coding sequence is TGTGCCAGCAGCTTAGGTGACAGGGTAAACAATCAGCCCCAGCATTTT.